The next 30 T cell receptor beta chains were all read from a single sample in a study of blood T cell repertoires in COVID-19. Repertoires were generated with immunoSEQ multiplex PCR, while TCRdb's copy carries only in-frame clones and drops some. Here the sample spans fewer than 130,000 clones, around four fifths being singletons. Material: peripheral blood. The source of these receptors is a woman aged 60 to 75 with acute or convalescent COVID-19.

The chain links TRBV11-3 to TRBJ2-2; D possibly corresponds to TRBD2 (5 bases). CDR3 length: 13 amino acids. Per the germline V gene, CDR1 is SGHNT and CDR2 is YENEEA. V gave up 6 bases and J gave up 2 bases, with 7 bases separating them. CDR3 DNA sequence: TGTGCCAGCAGTGCGGGCAACACCGGGGAGCTGTTTTTT. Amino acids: CASSAGNTGELFF.

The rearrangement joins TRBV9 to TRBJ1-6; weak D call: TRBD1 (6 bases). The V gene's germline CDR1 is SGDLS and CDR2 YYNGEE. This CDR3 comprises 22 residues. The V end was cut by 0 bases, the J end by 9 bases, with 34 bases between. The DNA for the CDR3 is TGTGCCAGCAGCGTAGAAGGAGGGGCGGGGGGGCGCGACCCTCTTAACGTTTCACCCCTCCACTTT. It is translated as CASSVEGGAGGRDPLNVSPLHF.

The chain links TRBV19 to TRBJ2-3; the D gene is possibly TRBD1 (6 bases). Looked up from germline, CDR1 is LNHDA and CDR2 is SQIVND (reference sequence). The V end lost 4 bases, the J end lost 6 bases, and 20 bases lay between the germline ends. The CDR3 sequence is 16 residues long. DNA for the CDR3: TGTGCCAGTAGTACGCCCGGACAGTCCCGGCGGGATACGCAGTATTTT. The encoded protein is CASSTPGQSRRDTQYF.

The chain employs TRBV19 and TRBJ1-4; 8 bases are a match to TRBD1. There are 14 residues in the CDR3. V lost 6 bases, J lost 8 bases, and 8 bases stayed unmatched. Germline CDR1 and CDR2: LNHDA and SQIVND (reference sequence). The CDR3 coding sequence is TGTGCCAGTAGGACAGGGGAACAAAGGGAAAAACTGTTTTTT. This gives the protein CASRTGEQREKLFF.

The CDR3 region has the DNA TGTGCCAGCAGCTTGGAGGTGCGCGGTTCCTACGAGCAGTACTTC. It codes for CASSLEVRGSYEQYF. The chain employs TRBV5-4 and TRBJ2-7; D remains ambiguous. CDR3 length equals 15 residues. Trimming removed 0 bases at V and 1 base at J, with 11 bases between. The germline CDR1 and CDR2 sequences are SGHNT and YYREEE (reference sequence).

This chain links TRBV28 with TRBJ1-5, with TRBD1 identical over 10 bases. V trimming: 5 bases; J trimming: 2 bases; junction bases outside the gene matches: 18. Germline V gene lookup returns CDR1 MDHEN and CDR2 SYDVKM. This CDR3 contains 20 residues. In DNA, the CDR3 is TGTGCCAGCAGTCCCACCTGGACAGGGGGAGGATATATTGGCAATCAGCCCCAGCATTTT. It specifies CASSPTWTGGGYIGNQPQHF.

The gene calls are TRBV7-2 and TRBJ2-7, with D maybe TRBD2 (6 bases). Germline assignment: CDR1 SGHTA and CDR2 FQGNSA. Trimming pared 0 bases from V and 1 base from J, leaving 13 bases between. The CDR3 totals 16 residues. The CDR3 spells CASSLAPWRGSYEQYF. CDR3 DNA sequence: TGTGCCAGCAGCTTAGCCCCCTGGCGGGGATCCTACGAGCAGTACTTC.

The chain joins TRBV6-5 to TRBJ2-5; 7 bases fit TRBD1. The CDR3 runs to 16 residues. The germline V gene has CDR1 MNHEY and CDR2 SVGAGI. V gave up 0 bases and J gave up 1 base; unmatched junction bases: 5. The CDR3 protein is CASSYSRGGVQETQYF. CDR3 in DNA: TGTGCCAGCAGTTACTCCCGAGGGGGCGTCCAAGAGACCCAGTACTTC.

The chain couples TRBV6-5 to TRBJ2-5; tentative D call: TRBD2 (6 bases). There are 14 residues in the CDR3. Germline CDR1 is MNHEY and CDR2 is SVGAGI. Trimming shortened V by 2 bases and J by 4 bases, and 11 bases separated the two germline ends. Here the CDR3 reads CASSYAGLGETQYF. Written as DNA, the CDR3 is TGTGCCAGCAGTTACGCGGGATTGGGAGAGACCCAGTACTTC.

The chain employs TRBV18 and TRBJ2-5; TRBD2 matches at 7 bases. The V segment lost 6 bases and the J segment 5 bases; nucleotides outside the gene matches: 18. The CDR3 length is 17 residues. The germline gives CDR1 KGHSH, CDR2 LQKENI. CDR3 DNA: TGTGCCAGCTCCCCTCTAACGACTAGCTGGGGATGGGAGACCCAGTACTTC. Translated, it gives CASSPLTTSWGWETQYF.

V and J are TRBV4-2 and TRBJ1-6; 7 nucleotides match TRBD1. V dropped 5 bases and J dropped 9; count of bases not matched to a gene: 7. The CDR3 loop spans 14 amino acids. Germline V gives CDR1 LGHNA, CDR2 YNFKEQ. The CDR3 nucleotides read TGTGCCAGCAGCGTACGGGACAGCCTTTCACCCCTCCACTTT. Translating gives CASSVRDSLSPLHF.

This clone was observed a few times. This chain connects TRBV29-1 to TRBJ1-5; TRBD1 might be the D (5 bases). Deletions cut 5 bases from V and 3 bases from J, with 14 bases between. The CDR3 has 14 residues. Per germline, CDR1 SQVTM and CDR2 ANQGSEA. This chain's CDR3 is CSVSDGGFNQPQHF. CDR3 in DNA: TGCAGCGTTTCGGACGGGGGTTTCAATCAGCCCCAGCATTTT.

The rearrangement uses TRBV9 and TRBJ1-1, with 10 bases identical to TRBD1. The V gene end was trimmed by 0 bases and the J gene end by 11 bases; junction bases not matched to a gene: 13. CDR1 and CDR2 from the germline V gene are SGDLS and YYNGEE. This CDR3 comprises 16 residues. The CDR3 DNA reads TGTGCCAGCAGCGTAGCCCCGAACGACAGGGGGCAACGCGCTTTCTTT. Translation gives CASSVAPNDRGQRAFF. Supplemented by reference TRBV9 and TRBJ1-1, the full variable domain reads DSGVTQTPKHLITATGQRVTLRCSPRSGDLSVYWYQQSLDQGLQFLIQYYNGEERAKGNILERFSAQQFPDLHSELNLSSLELGDSALYFCASSVAPNDRGQRAFFGQGTRLTVV.

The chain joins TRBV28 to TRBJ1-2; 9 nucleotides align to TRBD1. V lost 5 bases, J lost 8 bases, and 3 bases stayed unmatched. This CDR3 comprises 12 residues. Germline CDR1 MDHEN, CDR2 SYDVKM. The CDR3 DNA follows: TGTGCCAGCAGTCTACAGGGGGCGGGCTACACCTTC. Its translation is CASSLQGAGYTF.

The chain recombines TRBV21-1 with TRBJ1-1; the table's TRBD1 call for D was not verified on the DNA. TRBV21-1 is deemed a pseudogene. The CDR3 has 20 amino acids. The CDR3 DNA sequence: TGTGCCAGCAGCAAAGCCCCGTCCGGCCGGGCGACAGATCAGAACACTGAAGCTTTCTTT. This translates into CASSKAPSGRATDQNTEAFF.

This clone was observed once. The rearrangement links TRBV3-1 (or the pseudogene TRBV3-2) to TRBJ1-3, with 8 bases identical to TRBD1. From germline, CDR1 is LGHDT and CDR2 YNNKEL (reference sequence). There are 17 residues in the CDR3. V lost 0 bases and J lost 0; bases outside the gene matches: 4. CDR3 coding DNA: TGTGCCAGCAGCCAAGAAGGACAGGGATTCTCTGGAAACACCATATATTTT. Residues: CASSQEGQGFSGNTIYF.

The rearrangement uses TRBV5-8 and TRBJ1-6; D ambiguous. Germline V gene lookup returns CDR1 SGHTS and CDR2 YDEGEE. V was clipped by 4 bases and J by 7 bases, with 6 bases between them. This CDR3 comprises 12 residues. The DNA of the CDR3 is TGTGCCAGCAGCCGCCGGAATTCACCCCTCCACTTT. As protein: CASSRRNSPLHF. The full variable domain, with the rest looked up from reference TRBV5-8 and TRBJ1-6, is EAGVTQSPTHLIKTRGQQATLRCSPISGHTSVYWYQQALGLGLQFLLWYDEGEERNRGNFPPRFSGRQFPNYSSELNVNALELEDSALYLCASSRRNSPLHFGNGTRLTVT.

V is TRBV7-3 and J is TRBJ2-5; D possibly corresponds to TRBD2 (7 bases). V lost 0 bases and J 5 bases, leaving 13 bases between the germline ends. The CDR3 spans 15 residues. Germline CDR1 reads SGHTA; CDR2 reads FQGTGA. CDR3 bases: TGTGCCAGCAGCTTAACACGCGGGGGCTGGGAGACCCAGTACTTC. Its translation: CASSLTRGGWETQYF.

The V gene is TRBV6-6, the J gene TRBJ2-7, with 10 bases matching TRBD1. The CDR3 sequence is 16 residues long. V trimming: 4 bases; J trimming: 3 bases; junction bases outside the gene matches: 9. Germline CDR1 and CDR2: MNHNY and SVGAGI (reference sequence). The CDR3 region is CASSSSPGTGDYEQYF. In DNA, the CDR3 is TGTGCCAGCAGTTCTTCCCCCGGGACAGGGGACTACGAGCAGTACTTC.

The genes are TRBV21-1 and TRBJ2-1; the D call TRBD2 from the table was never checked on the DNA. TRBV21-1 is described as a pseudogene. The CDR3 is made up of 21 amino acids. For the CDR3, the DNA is TGTGCCAGCAGCAAAAGGGAGCCTAGCGGGGATCGGAGAAGCTCCTACAATGAGCAGTTCTTC. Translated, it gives CASSKREPSGDRRSSYNEQFF.

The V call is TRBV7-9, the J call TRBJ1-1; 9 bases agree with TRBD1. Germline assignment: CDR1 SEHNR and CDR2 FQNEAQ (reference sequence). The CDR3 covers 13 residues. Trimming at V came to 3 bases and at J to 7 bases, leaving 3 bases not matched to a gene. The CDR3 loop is CASSFQTGGEAFF. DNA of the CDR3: TGTGCCAGCAGCTTTCAGACAGGGGGTGAAGCTTTCTTT.

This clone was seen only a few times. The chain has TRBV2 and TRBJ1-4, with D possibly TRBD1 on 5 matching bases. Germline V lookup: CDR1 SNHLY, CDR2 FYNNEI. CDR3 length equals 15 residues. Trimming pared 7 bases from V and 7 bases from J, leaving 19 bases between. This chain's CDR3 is CASKPTWGGGEKLFF. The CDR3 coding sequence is TGTGCCAGCAAACCGACTTGGGGCGGCGGTGAAAAACTGTTTTTT.

The CDR3 protein is CATRQGGNQPQHF. CDR3 sequence (DNA): TGTGCCACCCGACAGGGGGGCAATCAGCCCCAGCATTTT. The chain combines TRBV6-5 with TRBJ1-5; 9 bases match TRBD1. There are 13 residues in the CDR3. J was trimmed by 2 bases and V by 10 bases; bases with no gene match: 3. In germline, CDR1 is MNHEY, CDR2 SVGAGI.

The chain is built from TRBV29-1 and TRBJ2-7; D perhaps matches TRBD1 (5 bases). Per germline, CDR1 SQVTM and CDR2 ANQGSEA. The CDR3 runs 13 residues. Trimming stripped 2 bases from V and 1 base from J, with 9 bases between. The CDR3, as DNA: TGCAGCGTTGAAAGGCAGGGTTCCTACGAGCAGTACTTC. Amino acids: CSVERQGSYEQYF.

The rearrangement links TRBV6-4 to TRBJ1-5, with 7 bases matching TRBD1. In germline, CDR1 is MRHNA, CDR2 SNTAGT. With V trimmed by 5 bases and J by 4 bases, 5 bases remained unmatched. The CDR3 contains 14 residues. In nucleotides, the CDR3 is TGTGCCAGCAGTTTACAGGGGACAAATCAGCCCCAGCATTTT. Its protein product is CASSLQGTNQPQHF.

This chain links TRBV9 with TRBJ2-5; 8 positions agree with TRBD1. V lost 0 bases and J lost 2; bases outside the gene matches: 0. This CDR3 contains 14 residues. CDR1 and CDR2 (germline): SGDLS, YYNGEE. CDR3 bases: TGTGCCAGCAGCGTAGGACAGGGGCAAGAGACCCAGTACTTC. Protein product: CASSVGQGQETQYF.

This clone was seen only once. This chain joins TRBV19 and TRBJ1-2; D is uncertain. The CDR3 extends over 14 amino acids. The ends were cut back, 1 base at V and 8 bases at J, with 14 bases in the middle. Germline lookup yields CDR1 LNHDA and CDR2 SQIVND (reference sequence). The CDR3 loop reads CASSIVGGYRGYTF. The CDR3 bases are TGTGCCAGTAGTATAGTAGGAGGGTACAGAGGCTACACCTTC.

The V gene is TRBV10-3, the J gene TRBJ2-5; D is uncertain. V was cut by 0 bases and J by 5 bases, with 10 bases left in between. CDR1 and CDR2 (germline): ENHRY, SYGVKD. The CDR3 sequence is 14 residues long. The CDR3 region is CAISESNIGETQYF. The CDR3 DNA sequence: TGTGCCATCAGTGAGTCAAATATCGGTGAGACCCAGTACTTC.

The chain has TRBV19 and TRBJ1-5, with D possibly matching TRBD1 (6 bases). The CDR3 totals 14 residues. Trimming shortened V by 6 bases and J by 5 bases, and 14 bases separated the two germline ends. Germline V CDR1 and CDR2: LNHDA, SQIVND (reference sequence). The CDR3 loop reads CASRLRDTYQPQHF. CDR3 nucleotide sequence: TGTGCCAGTAGGCTCCGGGACACTTATCAGCCCCAGCATTTT.

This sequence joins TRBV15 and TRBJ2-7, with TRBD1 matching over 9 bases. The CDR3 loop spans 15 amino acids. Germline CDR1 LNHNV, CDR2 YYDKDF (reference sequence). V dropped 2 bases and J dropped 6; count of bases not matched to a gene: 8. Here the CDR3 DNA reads TGTGCCACCAGCAGACCGGGACAGGGTGCCCGCGAGCAGTACTTC. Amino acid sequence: CATSRPGQGAREQYF.